This T cell receptor (beta chain) originates from a study of glioma-infiltrating T cells after dendritic cell vaccination. TCRdb keeps only in-frame clones here, not all; method: immunoSEQ multiplex PCR. The sample has under 130,000 clones; roughly 80% are singletons. Germline CDR1 and CDR2: SGHVS and FNYEAQ. With V trimmed by 6 bases and J by 1 base, 13 bases remained unmatched. The CDR3 loop spans 17 amino acids. Sequencing used blood, obtained before dendritic cell vaccination. The genes are TRBV7-6 and TRBJ1-1; 8 positions agree with TRBD1. The TCR originated in a human donor with glioblastoma. The CDR3 nucleotides are TGTGCCAGCAGATCCAATGACAGGGGCCCTAGGAACACTGAAGCTTTCTTT. Translating it yields CASRSNDRGPRNTEAFF.